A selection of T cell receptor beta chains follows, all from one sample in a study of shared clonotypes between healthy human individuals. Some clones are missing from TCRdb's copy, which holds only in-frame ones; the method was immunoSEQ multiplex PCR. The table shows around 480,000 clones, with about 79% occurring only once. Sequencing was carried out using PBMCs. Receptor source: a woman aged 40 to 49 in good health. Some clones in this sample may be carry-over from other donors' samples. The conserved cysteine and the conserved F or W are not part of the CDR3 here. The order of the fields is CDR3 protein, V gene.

cdr3_aa: AITQGQGEPQH; v_call: TRBV10-3
cdr3_aa: ASSSTGQETQY; v_call: TRBV5-1
cdr3_aa: ASSPWVDSGSVEQF; v_call: TRBV7-2
cdr3_aa: ASSSSSGNTIY; v_call: TRBV13
cdr3_aa: ASSFGLTQY; v_call: TRBV7-2
cdr3_aa: SHSEWTGFVQETQY; v_call: TRBV29-1
cdr3_aa: ASSVVAGITDTQY; v_call: TRBV9
cdr3_aa: AWSDETVSGNTIY; v_call: TRBV30
cdr3_aa: ASSPRPGGATDTQY; v_call: TRBV19
cdr3_aa: ASSLGTLNEKLF; v_call: TRBV7-2
cdr3_aa: ASSVDRNSPLH; v_call: TRBV6-8
cdr3_aa: ASSFATSGSVGELF; v_call: TRBV5-4
cdr3_aa: ASSRHEGEQY; v_call: TRBV5-4
cdr3_aa: ATRRAYMNTEAF; v_call: TRBV27
cdr3_aa: ASSLYGGGDTQY; v_call: TRBV5-1
cdr3_aa: ASSLGGRTYNEQF; v_call: TRBV11-2
cdr3_aa: ASSRWGGKKF; v_call: TRBV5-4
cdr3_aa: ASSYLGGYEQY; v_call: TRBV6-6
cdr3_aa: ASSLGLGRGQGSSYT; v_call: TRBV7-2
cdr3_aa: ASSLSYSFQETQY; v_call: TRBV27
cdr3_aa: ASSRDNQETQY; v_call: TRBV11-2
cdr3_aa: ASSQHNTEAF; v_call: TRBV6-1
cdr3_aa: ASTSPGTTSYYEQY; v_call: TRBV28
cdr3_aa: ASSRPDRKETQY; v_call: TRBV5-6
cdr3_aa: ASSVLAGRNTGELF; v_call: TRBV5-1
cdr3_aa: ASSQPRGYLSGELF; v_call: TRBV7-2
cdr3_aa: ASSLRVRQPQH; v_call: TRBV11-2
cdr3_aa: ASSLGREGMNTEAF; v_call: TRBV7-2
cdr3_aa: ASSWGQGSWVF; v_call: TRBV6-6
cdr3_aa: ASSALRGRGRGEQY; v_call: TRBV7-2
cdr3_aa: ASSFGWSGANVLT; v_call: TRBV5-1
cdr3_aa: ASPPVTGGSTEAF; v_call: TRBV30
cdr3_aa: ASSTGAPRRDEQY; v_call: TRBV11-1
cdr3_aa: ASSLEGTANYGYT; v_call: TRBV5-1
cdr3_aa: AIGTSGYEQY; v_call: TRBV10-3
cdr3_aa: ASSIAPGQSYEQY; v_call: TRBV19
cdr3_aa: ATARGGKLQETQY; v_call: TRBV6-1
cdr3_aa: ASSPGRAVYNEQF; v_call: TRBV28
cdr3_aa: ASSLPTDSGSYEQY; v_call: TRBV28
cdr3_aa: ASSMVLSGNTIY; v_call: TRBV19
cdr3_aa: ASSFRGQGVPNEKLF; v_call: TRBV5-1
cdr3_aa: ATSRGDSYNEQF; v_call: TRBV15
cdr3_aa: ASSSLPGASGANVLT; v_call: TRBV11-2
cdr3_aa: ASSEWEWQF; v_call: TRBV25-1
cdr3_aa: ASSPLGENNEQF; v_call: TRBV13
cdr3_aa: ASRGQYTEAF; v_call: TRBV6-5
cdr3_aa: ASSSAGAKNIQY; v_call: TRBV27
cdr3_aa: ASSSLAGRSTDTQY; v_call: TRBV11-1
cdr3_aa: ASSLSTPEQY; v_call: TRBV28
cdr3_aa: ASSPRPSYEQY; v_call: TRBV18
cdr3_aa: ASSLGISTQGETQY; v_call: TRBV11-2
cdr3_aa: ASSSSGLADLHTQY; v_call: TRBV28
cdr3_aa: ASSLRDRGYEQY; v_call: TRBV28
cdr3_aa: ASSQAGQINEKLF; v_call: TRBV14
cdr3_aa: AISESLGDEQF; v_call: TRBV10-3
cdr3_aa: AWSVARNYGYT; v_call: TRBV30
cdr3_aa: ASSLSDQGPYNEQF; v_call: TRBV5-1